This TCR beta chain was captured by sequencing in a study of neurological immune-mediated disorders (dated by TCRdb to about 2019). Concerning the study at large: Using UMI-based sequencing, the study compared peripheral blood TCR-beta repertoires from patients with HTLV-I-associated myelopathy (HAM/TSP), patients with multiple sclerosis, and healthy controls. Longitudinal HAM/TSP donors and healthy donors each had 3 time-points at intervals of about 3-45 months. Longitudinal samples, technical triplicates and paired sorted CD4+ and CD8+ T-cell subsets, alongside PBMC samples, were included among the approximately 98 TCR-beta libraries. The cohort included some 66 subjects: approximately 14 with HAM/TSP, about 34 with multiple sclerosis, and 20 or so healthy controls.

Ten or more counts support this clonotype. The antigen this receptor binds is unknown. Base qualities are not at hand, and no much larger clone is one base apart. Read against the paper, the sample's time point label means: longitudinal time-point 2. The healthy controls were volunteers from blood banks in Maryland, USA. For unsorted PBMC libraries, 2 million PBMCs were used after storage in RNAlater at -80 degrees C until RNA extraction. Peripheral blood underwent Ficoll-Hypaque density gradient centrifugation to isolate PBMCs, which were then cryopreserved in liquid nitrogen. Overall results and qualifications from the work: The highest TCR clonal expansion was observed in HAM/TSP patients, whereas the lowest was observed in MS patients, even when compared with healthy controls. No identical CDR3 amino acid sequences were found to be shared among expanded clones across subjects, suggesting that TCR-beta repertoires were private in all groups.

cDNA was synthesized by template-switch 5'RACE using a primer with a 10-nucleotide random unique molecular identifier that tagged each TCR transcript. Over 180 million TCR-beta sequences, covering 15-18 subjects, were produced in each sequencing run. The RNeasy kit was used to extract total RNA. Using the KAPA Real-time Library Amplification kit, TCR-beta VDJ regions were amplified with primers for the TCR constant region and the 5'RACE anchor. Sample indexes and Illumina adaptors were added in a first PCR, and a second PCR then increased library yield. After Ampure bead purification, the TCR product of roughly 650 bp was size-selected on a 2% E-gel SizeSelection system. Before pooling, library quality was assessed on a Bioanalyzer, concentration was determined with Qubit, and library quantification was performed with the Kapa Library Quantification kit. An Illumina HiSeq 2500 was used to sequence the libraries paired-end at 2 x 150 bp. To increase sequence diversity, about 25-31% phiX was spiked into each library pool. The original pipeline was this. Quality-filtered reads were processed with the UMI-based MiGEC pipeline, and over 90% of raw TCR sequences were removed by the MiGEC pipeline during error correction. VDJ genes were aligned to IMGT germline references, and clonotypes were defined by unique CDR3 amino acid sequence plus V-J genes. Clonal expansion, Shannon diversity and CDR3 relatedness were evaluated with VDJtools (CalcPairwiseDistances, ClusterSamples), while phylogenetic trees were built in CLCbio workbench. Using coefficient-of-variation modelling across technical triplicates, the study counted a clone as expanded if it had at least 8 unique UMIs. TCRdb reworked the public reads: Q25 trimming with fastp, MiXCR clone assembly, productive beta chains retained. Entries that share a CDR3 protein sequence are merged under the most common genes and DNA. These V and J calls rely on TCRdb rather than the paper's analysis. This sample holds 60,000 to 75,000 distinct CDR3 sequences; about 10% were observed only once. Roughly an eighth of the sample goes to the ten largest clones.

From the cysteine up to the phenylalanine, the CDR3 has a length of 14 residues. Left in the record is the CDR3 DNA by itself, 42 bases read in frame from the first base. V sheds 5 bases and J sheds 2 bases, leaving 13 bases between their ends. The germline V gene specifies SGHVS as CDR1 and FNYEAQ as CDR2. This sequence was found in a man aged 25 to 40 in good health. The receptor chain draws on TRBV7-6 and TRBJ2-7; a tentative D match to TRBD1 spans 5 bases. The source material was PBMCs. The CDR3 region reads CASSPSGNPYEQYF. The sequenced DNA: TGTGCCAGCAGCCCGTCAGGGAACCCCTACGAGCAGTACTTC. The CDR3 plus the reference TRBV7-6 and TRBJ2-7 genes for the other parts give the full variable domain: GAGVSQSPRYKVTKRGQDVALRCDPISGHVSLYWYRQALGQGPEFLTYFNYEAQQDKSGLPNDRFSAERPEGSISTLTIQRTEQRDSAMYRCASSPSGNPYEQYFGPGTRLTVT.